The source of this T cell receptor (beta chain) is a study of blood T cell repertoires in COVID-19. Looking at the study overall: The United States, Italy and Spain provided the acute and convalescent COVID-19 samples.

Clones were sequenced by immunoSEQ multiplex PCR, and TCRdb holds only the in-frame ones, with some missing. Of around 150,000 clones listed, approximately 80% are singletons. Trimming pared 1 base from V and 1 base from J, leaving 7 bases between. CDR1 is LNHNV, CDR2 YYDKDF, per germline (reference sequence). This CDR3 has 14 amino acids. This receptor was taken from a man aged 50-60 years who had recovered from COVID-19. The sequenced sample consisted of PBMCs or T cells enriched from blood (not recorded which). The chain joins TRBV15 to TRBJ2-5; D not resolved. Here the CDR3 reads CATSRVTSQETQYF. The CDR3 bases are TGTGCCACCAGCAGAGTAACCAGCCAAGAGACCCAGTACTTC.